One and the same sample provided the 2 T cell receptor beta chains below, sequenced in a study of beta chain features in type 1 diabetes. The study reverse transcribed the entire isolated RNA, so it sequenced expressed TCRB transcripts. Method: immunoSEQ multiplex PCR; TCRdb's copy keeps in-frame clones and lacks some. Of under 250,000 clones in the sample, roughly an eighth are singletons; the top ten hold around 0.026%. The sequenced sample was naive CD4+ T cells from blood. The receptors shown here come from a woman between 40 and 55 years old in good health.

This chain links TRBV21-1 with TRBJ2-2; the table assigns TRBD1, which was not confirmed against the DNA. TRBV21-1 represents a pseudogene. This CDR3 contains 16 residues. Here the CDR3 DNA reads TGTGCCAGCAGCAAAGGGAGGACTGACAGGGCCGGGGAGCTGTTTTTT. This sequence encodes CASSKGRTDRAGELFF.

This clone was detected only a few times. The CDR3 DNA reads as TGTGCCAGTAGGGTGACTGGGGCCGGGGATACGCAGTATTTT. Its translation: CASRVTGAGDTQYF. This chain joins TRBV19 and TRBJ2-3; TRBD1 is a possible D gene (5 bases). The CDR3 length is 14 residues. V shed 6 bases and J shed 6 bases, with 16 bases lying between them. Per the germline V gene, CDR1 is LNHDA and CDR2 is SQIVND (reference sequence).